Reported below is one T cell receptor beta chain. This CDR3 comprises 16 residues. The germline V gene encodes CDR1 LNHNV and CDR2 YYDKDF (reference sequence). V trimming: 4 bases; J trimming: 5 bases; junction bases outside the gene matches: 13. The data derive from a study of T cell responses to AZD1222 COVID-19 vaccine. Assay: immunoSEQ multiplex PCR; the TCRdb copy retains only in-frame clones and omits some. The sample yields under 150,000 clones, around 89% seen once. The TCR was taken from an adult in good health. The chain is built from TRBV15 and TRBJ1-2; 7 nucleotides agree with TRBD1. The sequencing used peripheral blood, collected on day 0 of AZD1222 vaccination. In DNA, the CDR3 is TGTGCCACCAGCACTTGGGCGCGGGGACAGCTATATGGCTACACCTTC. The encoded protein is CATSTWARGQLYGYTF. Using reference TRBV15 and TRBJ1-2 for the parts outside the CDR3, the full variable domain is DAMVIQNPRYQVTQFGKPVTLSCSQTLNHNVMYWYQQKSSQAPKLLFHYYDKDFNNEADTPDNFQSRRPNTSFCFLDIRSPGLGDTAMYLCATSTWARGQLYGYTFGSGTRLTVV.